A selection of T cell receptor beta chains follows, all from one sample in a study of identical twins. From the 5' RACE reads, TCRdb called clonotypes with MiXCR, one entry per CDR3 protein. The profile covers 1.5 million to 2 million distinct CDR3 sequences, with less than 40% appearing a single time and around 0.3% taken by the ten largest. The sequencing sample was made of cord blood. The receptors originated from a newborn girl in good health. The CDR3 runs from the conserved cysteine through the conserved F or W. Fields, in order: V gene, J gene, CDR3 protein.

TRBV3-1	TRBJ1-5	CASSQGTVQPQHF
TRBV4-1	TRBJ2-1	CASSQALYLVLAYNEQFF
TRBV10-3	TRBJ2-3	CAISESARPQYF
TRBV14	TRBJ2-4	CASSELPSTAKNIQYF
TRBV5-1	TRBJ2-7	CASSLESETDEQYF
TRBV12-3/TRBV12-4	TRBJ1-2	CASSWTANYGYTF
TRBV6-1	TRBJ2-1	CASSRLAGELVEQFF
TRBV12-3/TRBV12-4	TRBJ1-2	CASSLNLGQLHGYTF
TRBV5-1	TRBJ2-4	CASSPLLLAGIRTKNIQYF
TRBV20-1	TRBJ2-7	CSAPPSGTYEQYF
TRBV20-1	TRBJ1-4	CSARPAGVDEKLFF
TRBV12-3/TRBV12-4	TRBJ2-7	CASSPSGTSGGTYEQYF
TRBV3-1	TRBJ2-3	CASSQALAGADTQYF
TRBV7-6	TRBJ1-3	CASSLFGYSSGSSGNTIYF
TRBV29-1	TRBJ1-5	CSVEDGPGQPQHF
TRBV9	TRBJ2-1	CASSVDPSGNEQFF